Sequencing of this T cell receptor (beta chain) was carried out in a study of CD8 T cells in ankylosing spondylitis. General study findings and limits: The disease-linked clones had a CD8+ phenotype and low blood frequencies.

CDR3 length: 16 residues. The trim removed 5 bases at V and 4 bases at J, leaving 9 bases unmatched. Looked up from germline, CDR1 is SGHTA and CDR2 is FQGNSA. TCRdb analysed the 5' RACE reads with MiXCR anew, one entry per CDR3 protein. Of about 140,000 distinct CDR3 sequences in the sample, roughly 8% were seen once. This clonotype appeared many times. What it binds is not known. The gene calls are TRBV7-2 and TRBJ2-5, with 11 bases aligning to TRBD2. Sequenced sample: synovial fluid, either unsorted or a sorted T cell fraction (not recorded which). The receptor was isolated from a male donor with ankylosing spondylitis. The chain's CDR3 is CASSLISGRAGETQYF. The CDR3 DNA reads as TGTGCCAGCAGCCTCATTAGCGGGAGGGCCGGAGAGACCCAGTACTTC.